The present TCR beta chain was sequenced within a study of T cells in Graves' hyperthyroidism and ophthalmopathy. Looking at the study overall: Peripheral blood was acquired at first diagnosis, ahead of any therapy whatsoever.

The study excluded patients with uncontrolled infection, other autoimmune disease, pregnancy or lactation. Drawn at first hyperthyroidism diagnosis, the blood sample preceded any ophthalmopathy symptoms. What was amplified from RNA transcripts were TCR beta CDR3 regions. Carried out on the TCR CDR3, a first-round RT-PCR used the HTBI primer set. TCRdb called the multiplex PCR reads again in MiXCR, with one record for every CDR3 protein. The sample lists roughly 360,000 distinct CDR3 sequences; around an eighth were seen once. The sequenced sample was blood. This TCR was recovered from a man between 25 and 39 years old with Graves' hyperthyroidism that later progressed to Graves' ophthalmopathy.

In DNA, the CDR3 is TGCGCCAGCAGCCATTTAGGTGGCGGGAAGGGAGACAATGAGCAGTTCTTC. This gives the protein CASSHLGGGKGDNEQFF. The rearrangement uses TRBV4-1 and TRBJ2-1, with D possibly TRBD2 on 6 matching bases. This CDR3 is 17 amino acids long. V was cut by 3 bases and J by 5 bases, with 20 bases left in between. The germline CDR1 and CDR2 sequences are MGHRA and YSYEKL.